The 18 T cell receptor beta chains in this list originate from one sample, sequenced in a study of cytomegalovirus exposure and HLA in healthy donors. 13 Jbeta primers and 60 Vbeta primers were used for the PCR. Profiled with immunoSEQ multiplex PCR; TCRdb holds only in-frame clones, not every one. The table lists about 190,000 clones, just under 75% of them singletons. The sample comprised PBMCs. All receptors derive from a man aged 30 to 39 in good health and CMV-seropositive.

The V and J genes are TRBV7-2 and TRBJ2-6; 7 bases fit TRBD2. The CDR3 covers 19 residues. V lost 4 bases and J lost 4; bases outside the gene matches: 16. Looked up from germline, CDR1 is SGHTA and CDR2 is FQGNSA. CDR3 in amino acids: CASSSPLVVPGRGANVLTF. CDR3 in DNA: TGTGCCAGCAGCTCACCACTGGTGGTTCCCGGGAGGGGGGCCAACGTCCTGACTTTC. Together with reference TRBV7-2 and TRBJ2-6, the CDR3 gives the full variable domain: GAGVSQSPSNKVTEKGKDVELRCDPISGHTALYWYRQSLGQGLEFLIYFQGNSAPDKSGLPSDRFSAERTGGSVSTLTIQRTQQEDSAVYLCASSSPLVVPGRGANVLTFGAGSRLTVL.

V usage is TRBV18 and J usage is TRBJ1-6; D is unresolved. V dropped 4 bases and J dropped 7 bases, with 8 bases sitting between them. This CDR3 spans 13 amino acids. Germline V gene data show CDR1 as KGHSH and CDR2 as LQKENI. In DNA form, the CDR3 reads TGTGCCAGCTCACAGGGAGAGAATTCACCCCTCCACTTT. The encoded protein is CASSQGENSPLHF.

The rearrangement joins TRBV11-3 to TRBJ1-1; 8 bases align to TRBD1. CDR1 and CDR2 (germline): SGHNT, YENEEA. The CDR3 extends over 14 amino acids. J gave up 1 base and V 5 bases, and 3 bases lay outside the gene matches. Here the CDR3 reads CASSPTGGNTEAFF. The CDR3 DNA follows: TGTGCCAGCAGCCCAACAGGGGGGAACACTGAAGCTTTCTTT.

V gene TRBV5-1 combines with J gene TRBJ2-1, with D perhaps TRBD2 (7 bases). V lost 0 bases, J lost 5 bases, and 9 bases lay in between. The germline gives CDR1 SGHRS, CDR2 YFSETQ. CDR3 length: 14 residues. The CDR3 bases are TGCGCCAGCAGCTTGGTAGGGGGGGACAATGAGCAGTTCTTC. Its translation: CASSLVGGDNEQFF.

The chain has TRBV30 and TRBJ1-6; D unclear. Germline lookup yields CDR1 GTSNPN and CDR2 SVGIG (reference sequence). Trimming stripped 0 bases from V and 8 bases from J, with 8 bases between. CDR3 size: 13 residues. In nucleotides, the CDR3 is TGTGCCTGGAGTGTCTCCCTCGATTCACCCCTCCACTTT. Its protein product is CAWSVSLDSPLHF.

The rearrangement links TRBV6-5 to TRBJ2-1; the match to TRBD2 covers 7 bases. The germline gives CDR1 MNHEY, CDR2 SVGAGI. The J segment lost 13 bases and the V segment lost 5 bases, leaving 11 bases of the junction unmatched. The CDR3 length is 13 residues. The CDR3 reads CASSETVQRDQFF. The CDR3 DNA reads as TGTGCCAGCAGTGAAACAGTCCAGCGGGATCAGTTCTTC.

The gene calls are TRBV11-2 and TRBJ1-1; D uncertain. The CDR3 is 15 amino acids. Trimming pared 1 base from V and 1 base from J, leaving 10 bases between. Germline V gene sequence: CDR1 SGHAT, CDR2 FQNNGV. In DNA, the CDR3 is TGTGCCAGCAGCTTAGCCGTGGGCTCGAACACTGAAGCTTTCTTT. Its protein product is CASSLAVGSNTEAFF.

The CDR3 nucleotides read TGCGCCAGCAGCTTGGTCTTGTCAGGGGTGCATGCAGATACGCAGTATTTT. Protein product: CASSLVLSGVHADTQYF. V and J are TRBV5-1 and TRBJ2-3; D is possibly TRBD1 (6 bases). Germline V gene lookup returns CDR1 SGHRS and CDR2 YFSETQ. The CDR3 covers 17 residues. V was clipped by 0 bases and J by 4 bases, with 18 bases between them.

The chain is built from TRBV19 and TRBJ1-2; D is possibly TRBD1 (6 bases). The germline CDR1 and CDR2 sequences are LNHDA and SQIVND (reference sequence). The length of the CDR3 is 15 residues. The V end was cut by 0 bases, the J end by 6 bases, with 14 bases between. CDR3 DNA: TGTGCCAGTAGTATAGATCGGCGGGGGCGAGATGGCTACACCTTC. Translating gives CASSIDRRGRDGYTF.

A few counts support this clone. Additional DNA sequences in this sample encode the identical CDR3. The genes are TRBV7-6 and TRBJ2-5; D ambiguous. V lost 1 base to trimming and J lost 2 bases, with 5 bases between them. The CDR3 sequence is 13 residues long. The germline V gene encodes CDR1 SGHVS and CDR2 FNYEAQ. In nucleotides, the CDR3 is TGTGCCAGCAGCTTAGTTCTTCAAGAGACCCAGTACTTC. This sequence encodes CASSLVLQETQYF.

This chain joins TRBV7-2 and TRBJ2-7, with 7 positions matching TRBD1. The CDR3 totals 16 residues. CDR1 SGHTA and CDR2 FQGNSA come from the germline V gene. After removal of 6 bases from V and 0 bases from J, the junction contained 11 bases not matched to a gene. CDR3: CASRARQGDFSYEQYF. The CDR3 nucleotides read TGTGCCAGCAGGGCAAGACAGGGAGATTTCTCCTACGAGCAGTACTTC.

V is TRBV7-2 and J is TRBJ2-6; D gene ambiguous. The CDR3 length is 13 residues. Trimming shortened V by 2 bases and J by 4 bases, and 3 bases separated the two germline ends. The germline V gene has CDR1 SGHTA and CDR2 FQGNSA. The CDR3 DNA is TGTGCCAGCAGCTTACAGGGGGCCAACGTCCTGACTTTC. It encodes CASSLQGANVLTF. The variable domain in full, with the rest retrieved from reference TRBV7-2 and TRBJ2-6, is GAGVSQSPSNKVTEKGKDVELRCDPISGHTALYWYRQSLGQGLEFLIYFQGNSAPDKSGLPSDRFSAERTGGSVSTLTIQRTQQEDSAVYLCASSLQGANVLTFGAGSRLTVL.

The chain uses TRBV7-3 and TRBJ2-2; TRBD1 aligns across 7 bases. The trim removed 5 bases at V and 3 bases at J, leaving 6 bases unmatched. Germline V gene lookup returns CDR1 SGHTA and CDR2 FQGTGA. The CDR3 extends over 15 amino acids. The CDR3 nucleotides are TGTGCCAGCAGCGTCAGGGGGTCTGACACCGGGGAGCTGTTTTTT. It specifies CASSVRGSDTGELFF.

A few counts support this clone. This chain joins TRBV28 and TRBJ2-1, with 9 bases identical to TRBD1. CDR1 and CDR2 from the germline V gene are MDHEN and SYDVKM. V lost 6 bases, J lost 2 bases, and 5 bases stayed unmatched. CDR3 length: 15 residues. CDR3 coding DNA: TGTGCCAGCAGCTTGGGGGACAGGGCCTACAATGAGCAGTTCTTC. Amino acid sequence: CASSLGDRAYNEQFF. Full variable domain (missing parts from reference TRBV28 and TRBJ2-1): DVKVTQSSRYLVKRTGEKVFLECVQDMDHENMFWYRQDPGLGLRLIYFSYDVKMKEKGDIPEGYSVSREKKERFSLILESASTNQTSMYLCASSLGDRAYNEQFFGPGTRLTVL.

This chain connects TRBV6-1 to TRBJ2-7, with a tentative D call TRBD1 (6 bases). Germline V gives CDR1 MNHNS, CDR2 SASEGT. This CDR3 comprises 14 residues. Trimming took off 6 bases at V and 0 bases at J, with 12 bases between the two ends. CDR3 bases: TGTGCCAGCAGCCAGACAGGACTCTCCTACGAGCAGTACTTC. This codes for CASSQTGLSYEQYF.

The chain recombines TRBV4-2 with TRBJ2-1; 8 positions agree with TRBD2. Germline V lookup: CDR1 LGHNA, CDR2 YNFKEQ. Trimming removed 2 bases from V and 5 bases from J; junction bases left unmatched: 5. The CDR3 runs 15 residues. CDR3 protein: CASSQSGGAHNEQFF. Written as DNA, the CDR3 is TGTGCCAGCAGCCAAAGCGGGGGCGCCCACAATGAGCAGTTCTTC.

J is TRBJ2-2 and V is TRBV6-1; D remains ambiguous. Trimming left V 2 bases short and J 6 bases short, with 7 bases between. The CDR3 has 13 amino acids. Germline V gives CDR1 MNHNS, CDR2 SASEGT. The CDR3 DNA is TGTGCCAGCAGTGAACCGAGGCCCGGGGAGCTGTTTTTT. Its protein product is CASSEPRPGELFF.

Of note for this clone: One end of the junction varies from germline; a read error may be responsible. The J gene is TRBJ2-2, the V gene TRBV7-9; the D is unclear. Germline CDR1 SEHNR, CDR2 FQNEAQ (reference sequence). CDR3 size: 12 residues. CDR3 sequence (DNA): TGTTCCAGCAGCTTACCCGGGGGGGAGCTGTTTTTT. It translates to CSSSLPGGELFF.